This T cell receptor (beta chain) appears in the sequencing data of a study of T-cell memory formation after mild COVID-19. TCRdb re-called the 5' RACE reads with MiXCR, one entry per CDR3 protein. Here the sample spans hundreds of thousands of distinct CDR3 sequences, around 17% being singletons. A few counts support this clonotype. This CDR3 is built from 17 residues. V trimming: 1 base; J trimming: 0 bases; junction bases outside the gene matches: 2. Germline V gene lookup returns CDR1 SEHNR and CDR2 FQNEAQ (reference sequence). Sample: PBMCs or a T cell subset sorted from them (not recorded which). The clonotype comes from an adult woman who had mild COVID-19 (a few samples of this study predate the infection). Cell type and time point are not known. This sequence joins TRBV7-9 and TRBJ2-6; TRBD1 matches at 8 bases. The CDR3 protein is CASSLVQGVSGANVLTF. The CDR3 DNA reads as TGTGCCAGCAGCTTAGTACAGGGGGTCTCTGGGGCCAACGTCCTGACTTTC.